The clone carrying this T cell receptor beta chain has a handful of counts. The antigen is undetermined. TCRdb called the reads again in MiXCR, with one record for every CDR3 protein. The sample records approximately 390,000 distinct CDR3 sequences, approximately 35% being singletons. The sample comes from a study of T cell repertoires in cytomegalovirus infection. Study details: Researchers turned to recently identified HLA-C-restricted CMV epitopes as well as well-studied HLA-B-restricted ones. Based on public TCR beta signatures, there were indications of CMV infection and of a matching HLA type. Study observations and caveats: HLA-C-restricted CMV clonotypes gave the most frequent clonotype in two of eight donors. Cumulative frequency (of public TCR beta family members) identified carriers of CMV plus the relevant HLA.

This CDR3 contains 16 residues. Trimming shortened V by 5 bases and J by 4 bases, and 21 bases separated the two germline ends. Germline assignment: CDR1 MDHEN and CDR2 SYDVKM. The source material was cultured PBMCs, sampled from culture after CMV antigen stimulation. V usage is TRBV28 and J usage is TRBJ2-7; maybe TRBD2 (7 bases). The clonotype originates from a human donor in good health (CMV status not recorded). Some clones in this sample may be carry-over from other donors' samples. CDR3 protein: CASSDWGGISSYEQYF. For the CDR3, the DNA is TGTGCCAGCAGTGATTGGGGGGGCATATCCTCATACGAGCAGTACTTC.